One sample yielded the 23 T cell receptor beta chains listed below, sequenced in a study of control samples from healthy donors and cancer patients. Produced via immunoSEQ multiplex PCR; TCRdb's table is partial and in-frame only. The top ten clones hold about 1.4% of a sample with roughly 200,000 clones, around 94% of them seen once. Specimen: blood. The source of these receptors is a man aged 45 to 65 in good health.

This chain connects TRBV27 to TRBJ2-5; D not resolved. V was clipped by 4 bases and J by 6 bases, with 18 bases between them. CDR1 MNHEY and CDR2 SMNVEV come from the germline V gene (reference sequence). This CDR3 comprises 15 residues. CDR3: CASSSPTAGRKTQYF. DNA for the CDR3: TGTGCCAGCAGTTCCCCGACCGCAGGACGCAAGACCCAGTACTTC.

This chain joins TRBV24-1 and TRBJ1-1; D is ambiguous. This CDR3 is built from 13 residues. In germline, CDR1 is KGHDR, CDR2 SFDVKD. Trimming stripped 4 bases from V and 5 bases from J, with 10 bases between. CDR3 in amino acids: CATSDPVGTEAFF. Written as DNA, the CDR3 is TGTGCCACCAGTGACCCTGTGGGTACTGAAGCTTTCTTT.

The chain recombines TRBV5-4 with TRBJ1-4; a possible D gene is TRBD1 (6 bases). The germline V gene encodes CDR1 SGHNT and CDR2 YYREEE (reference sequence). Trimming took 4 bases from V and 5 from J, leaving 12 bases between them. CDR3 size: 14 residues. CDR3 nucleotides: TGTGCCAGCAGCCAGGACAGACTAAATGAAAAACTGTTTTTT. It yields the protein CASSQDRLNEKLFF.

The genes are TRBV27 and TRBJ1-2; no clear D. Trimming took off 5 bases at V and 0 bases at J, with 16 bases between the two ends. Germline CDR1 is MNHEY and CDR2 is SMNVEV (reference sequence). The CDR3 totals 16 residues. The CDR3 bases are TGTGCCAGCAGTCCCCTGGCAACCACCTCTAACTATGGCTACACCTTC. It codes for CASSPLATTSNYGYTF.

The chain combines TRBV19 with TRBJ1-2, with 7 bases aligning to TRBD1. The CDR3 is 14 residues long. Germline loops: CDR1 LNHDA, CDR2 SQIVND (reference sequence). V gave up 4 bases and J gave up 8 bases; unmatched junction bases: 10. The CDR3: CASSTWTGFEGYTF. The DNA of the CDR3 is TGTGCCAGTAGTACCTGGACAGGTTTTGAGGGCTACACCTTC.

The J gene is TRBJ1-6, the V gene TRBV3-1 (or the pseudogene TRBV3-2); D gene ambiguous. The CDR3 loop spans 13 amino acids. Germline lookup yields CDR1 LGHDT and CDR2 YNNKEL (reference sequence). V lost 5 bases, J lost 6 bases, and 8 bases lay in between. CDR3 coding DNA: TGTGCCAGCAGCGGAAGCTTTAATTCACCCCTCCACTTT. Its translation: CASSGSFNSPLHF.

The chain couples TRBV7-9 to TRBJ2-5; tentative D call: TRBD1 (6 bases). This CDR3 is built from 14 residues. CDR1 and CDR2 (germline): SEHNR, FQNEAQ (reference sequence). Between the trimmed V and J ends, which lost 6 bases and 4 bases, there was a span of 15 bases. This CDR3 is CASSPQGLGETQYF. The CDR3 coding sequence is TGTGCCAGCAGTCCCCAGGGGTTGGGAGAGACCCAGTACTTC.

V and J are TRBV6-6 and TRBJ1-2; the match to TRBD1 covers 7 bases. Losses at the gene ends were 11 bases for V and 5 bases for J; bases not matched to a gene: 14. CDR1 is MNHNY and CDR2 is SVGAGI in the germline V gene (reference sequence). The CDR3 is 14 residues long. The CDR3: CAHKTTGTAYGYTF. CDR3 bases: TGTGCCCACAAGACGACCGGGACAGCGTATGGCTACACCTTC.

The genes are TRBV19 and TRBJ2-5; 7 nucleotides agree with TRBD1. V was clipped by 3 bases and J by 2 bases; unmatched bases: 3. Germline CDR1 and CDR2: LNHDA and SQIVND (reference sequence). CDR3 length: 14 amino acids. The CDR3 sequence is CASSIGTDQETQYF. In DNA, the CDR3 is TGTGCCAGTAGTATCGGGACAGATCAAGAGACCCAGTACTTC.

The rearrangement links TRBV6-2 or TRBV6-3 to TRBJ1-5; D is ambiguous. This CDR3 comprises 13 residues. Trimming pared 5 bases from V and 9 bases from J, leaving 14 bases between. In germline, CDR1 is MNHEY, CDR2 SVGEGT. CDR3 sequence: CASSRFDGRPQHF. The CDR3 coding sequence is TGTGCCAGCAGTCGCTTTGACGGTAGGCCCCAGCATTTT.

V and J are TRBV2 and TRBJ1-4; 10 nucleotides agree with TRBD1. The CDR3 is 17 residues long. Germline lookup yields CDR1 SNHLY and CDR2 FYNNEI. J lost 3 bases, V lost 9 bases, and 13 bases had no gene match. In DNA, the CDR3 is TGTGCCAGTTCACGGGACAGGGGTAATGTGGCTAATGAAAAACTGTTTTTT. Translating it yields CASSRDRGNVANEKLFF.

This chain uses TRBV3-1 (or the pseudogene TRBV3-2) with TRBJ2-5; 8 positions agree with TRBD2. Germline assignment: CDR1 LGHDT and CDR2 YNNKEL (reference sequence). CDR3 size: 14 residues. V lost 0 bases, J lost 9 bases, and 6 bases stayed unmatched. CDR3 nucleotides: TGTGCCAGCAGCCAAGAGAGGGCTAGCGGGTCCCAGTACTTC. Protein sequence: CASSQERASGSQYF.

The chain combines TRBV30 with TRBJ1-1; no clear D gene. This CDR3 region has 13 residues. Germline V gene sequence: CDR1 GTSNPN, CDR2 SVGIG (reference sequence). V dropped 3 bases and J dropped 5 bases, with 13 bases sitting between them. CDR3 region: CAWRLSSRTEAFF. As DNA, the CDR3 is TGTGCCTGGAGACTGTCATCGAGGACTGAAGCTTTCTTT.

The chain carries TRBV2 and TRBJ1-6; 7 nucleotides line up with TRBD1. V lost 7 bases to trimming and J lost 14 bases; unmatched junction nucleotides: 11. The germline V gene encodes CDR1 SNHLY and CDR2 FYNNEI. The CDR3 runs to 13 residues. CDR3 DNA: TGTGCCAGCAAGAGAACAGGGGAAAAAACCCTCCACTTT. It specifies CASKRTGEKTLHF.

A note on this clone: The sample contains more than one DNA sequence encoding this CDR3. CDR3 protein: CASSPGTGGLNEQFF. CDR3 DNA: TGTGCCAGCTCACCAGGGACAGGGGGCTTGAATGAGCAGTTCTTC. The chain has TRBV18 and TRBJ2-1; 12 bases are a match to TRBD1. The CDR3 length is 15 residues. The ends lost 2 bases at V and 7 bases at J; junction bases unmatched: 3. The germline CDR1 and CDR2 sequences are KGHSH and LQKENI.

The CDR3 loop reads CASHREASYNSPLHF. CDR3 DNA sequence: TGTGCCAGTCACAGGGAGGCATCCTATAATTCACCCCTCCACTTT. The gene calls are TRBV2 and TRBJ1-6; D may be TRBD1 (6 bases). The V end was cut by 9 bases, the J end by 1 base, with 13 bases between. The CDR3 consists of 15 residues. Germline V gene data show CDR1 as SNHLY and CDR2 as FYNNEI.

The gene calls are TRBV3-1 (or the pseudogene TRBV3-2) and TRBJ2-7, with D uncertain. In germline, CDR1 is LGHDT, CDR2 YNNKEL (reference sequence). This CDR3 is 12 amino acids long. Trimming took off 1 base at V and 2 bases at J, with 3 bases between the two ends. The CDR3 region has the DNA TGTGCCAGCAGCCAAGGAACCTACGAGCAGTACTTC. Translated, it gives CASSQGTYEQYF.

V gene TRBV29-1 combines with J gene TRBJ2-2; 7 positions match TRBD1. The germline gives CDR1 SQVTM, CDR2 ANQGSEA. The CDR3 extends over 14 amino acids. V was pared by 5 bases and J by 4 bases, with 7 bases of the junction left unmatched. The CDR3 loop is CSVLKGTATGELFF. DNA of the CDR3: TGCAGCGTTTTAAAAGGGACAGCCACCGGGGAGCTGTTTTTT.

This clone was recorded only once. The chain employs TRBV25-1 and TRBJ2-3; D perhaps matches TRBD2 (6 bases). Between the trimmed V and J ends, which lost 7 bases and 4 bases, there was a span of 12 bases. This CDR3 is built from 13 residues. Per germline, CDR1 MGHDK and CDR2 SYGVNS. In DNA form, the CDR3 reads TGTGCCAGCAACTACGGGGGAGCAGATACGCAGTATTTT. This encodes CASNYGGADTQYF.

This sequence joins TRBV7-2 and TRBJ1-1; D gene unclear. The CDR3 extends over 14 amino acids. V shed 0 bases and J shed 1 base, with 6 bases lying between them. Per the germline V gene, CDR1 is SGHTA and CDR2 is FQGNSA. The CDR3 loop reads CASSLALSNTEAFF. The CDR3 DNA reads TGTGCCAGCAGCTTAGCGCTTTCGAACACTGAAGCTTTCTTT.

This rearrangement joins TRBV20-1 to TRBJ1-6; no definite D call. Germline CDR1 DFQATT, CDR2 SNEGSKA (reference sequence). The length of the CDR3 is 13 residues. The ends were cut back, 3 bases at V and 8 bases at J, with 11 bases in the middle. The CDR3 reads CSASADRYSPLHF. The CDR3 DNA reads TGCAGTGCTAGTGCGGATCGGTATTCACCCCTCCACTTT.

This clone was detected once. The V and J genes are TRBV28 and TRBJ1-2, with D possibly matching TRBD1 (6 bases). The CDR3 runs 12 residues. V lost 4 bases and J lost 8, with 11 bases in between. Germline lookup yields CDR1 MDHEN and CDR2 SYDVKM. The CDR3 loop reads CASSWGGHGYTF. As DNA, the CDR3 is TGTGCCAGCAGTTGGGGGGGGCACGGCTACACCTTC.

The chain combines TRBV6-5 with TRBJ1-6; D is uncertain. The germline V gene encodes CDR1 MNHEY and CDR2 SVGAGI. This CDR3 contains 15 residues. Trimming removed 2 bases at V and 1 base at J, with 6 bases between. The CDR3 region has the DNA TGTGCCAGCAGTTACGGCAGATCCTATAATTCACCCCTCCACTTT. Its protein product is CASSYGRSYNSPLHF.